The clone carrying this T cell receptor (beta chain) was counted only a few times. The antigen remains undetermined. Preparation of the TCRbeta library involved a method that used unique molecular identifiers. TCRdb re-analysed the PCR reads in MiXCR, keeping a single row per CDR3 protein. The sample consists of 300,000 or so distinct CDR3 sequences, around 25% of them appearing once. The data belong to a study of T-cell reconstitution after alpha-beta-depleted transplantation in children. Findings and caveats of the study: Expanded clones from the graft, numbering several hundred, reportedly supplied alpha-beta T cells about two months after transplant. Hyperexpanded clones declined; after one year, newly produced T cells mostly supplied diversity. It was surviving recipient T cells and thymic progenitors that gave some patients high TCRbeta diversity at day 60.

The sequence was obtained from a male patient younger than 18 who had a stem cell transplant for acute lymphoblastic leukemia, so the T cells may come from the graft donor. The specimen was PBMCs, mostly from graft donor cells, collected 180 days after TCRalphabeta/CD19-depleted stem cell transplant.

Written as DNA, the CDR3 is TGTGCCAGCAGCTCCTGGACAGGGAAGGGGCACTACGAGCAGTACTTC. Translation gives CASSSWTGKGHYEQYF. The chain links TRBV7-9 to TRBJ2-7; 8 positions agree with TRBD1. The CDR3 is 16 residues long. The germline CDR1 and CDR2 sequences are SEHNR and FQNEAQ (reference sequence). Trimming at V came to 4 bases and at J to 3 bases, leaving 11 bases not matched to a gene.